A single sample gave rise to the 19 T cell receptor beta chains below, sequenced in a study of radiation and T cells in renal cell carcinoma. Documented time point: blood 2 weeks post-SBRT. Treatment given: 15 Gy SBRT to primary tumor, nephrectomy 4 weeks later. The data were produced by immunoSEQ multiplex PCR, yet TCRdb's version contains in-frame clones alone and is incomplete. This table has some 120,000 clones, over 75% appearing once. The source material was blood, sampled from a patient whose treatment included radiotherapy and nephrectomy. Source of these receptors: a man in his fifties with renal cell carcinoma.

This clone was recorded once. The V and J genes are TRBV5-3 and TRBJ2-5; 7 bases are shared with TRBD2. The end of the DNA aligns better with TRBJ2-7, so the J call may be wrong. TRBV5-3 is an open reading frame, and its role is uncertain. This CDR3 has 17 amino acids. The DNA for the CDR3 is TGTGCCAGAAGCTTGGCCGGTAGCGGGCTTTTTATGTACGAGCAGTACTTC. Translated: CARSLAGSGLFMYEQYF.

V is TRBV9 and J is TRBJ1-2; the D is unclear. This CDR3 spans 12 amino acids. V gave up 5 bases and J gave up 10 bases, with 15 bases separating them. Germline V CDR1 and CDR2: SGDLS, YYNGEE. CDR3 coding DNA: TGTGCCAGCAGGAAAAACGAGGGTCACTACACCTTC. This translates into CASRKNEGHYTF.

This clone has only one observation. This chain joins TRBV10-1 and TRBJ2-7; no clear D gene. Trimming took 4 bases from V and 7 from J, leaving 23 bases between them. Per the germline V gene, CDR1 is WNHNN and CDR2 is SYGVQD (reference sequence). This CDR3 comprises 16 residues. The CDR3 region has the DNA TGCGCCAGCAGTGCCCCCTCGTGGCTAGGGCGTGGGGAGCAGTACTTC. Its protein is CASSAPSWLGRGEQYF.

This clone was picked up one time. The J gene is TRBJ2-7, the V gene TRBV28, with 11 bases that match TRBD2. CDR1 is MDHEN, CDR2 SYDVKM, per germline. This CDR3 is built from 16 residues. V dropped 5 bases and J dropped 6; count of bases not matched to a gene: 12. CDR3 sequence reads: CASSTLGSGGVFEQYF. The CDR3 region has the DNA TGTGCCAGCAGTACTCTGGGTAGCGGGGGGGTGTTCGAGCAGTACTTC.

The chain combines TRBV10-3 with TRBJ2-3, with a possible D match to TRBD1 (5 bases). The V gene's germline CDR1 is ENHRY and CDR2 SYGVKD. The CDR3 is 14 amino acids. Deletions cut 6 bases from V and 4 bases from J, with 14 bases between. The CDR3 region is CAIRIRDGADTQYF. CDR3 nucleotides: TGTGCCATCAGGATCAGGGATGGCGCAGATACGCAGTATTTT.

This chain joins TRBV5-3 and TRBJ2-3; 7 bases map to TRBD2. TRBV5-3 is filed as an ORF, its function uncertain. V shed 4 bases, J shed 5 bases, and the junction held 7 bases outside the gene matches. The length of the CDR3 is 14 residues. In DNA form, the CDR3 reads TGTGCCAGAAGCACGGGACTACCAGAAGATACGCAGTATTTT. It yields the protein CARSTGLPEDTQYF.

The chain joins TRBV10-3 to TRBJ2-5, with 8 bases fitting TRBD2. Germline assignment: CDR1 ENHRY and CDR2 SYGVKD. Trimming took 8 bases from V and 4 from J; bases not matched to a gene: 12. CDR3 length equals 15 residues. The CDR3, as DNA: TGTGCCATCCGGGCGGGGATTCTAGCGGGAGAGACCCAGTACTTC. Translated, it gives CAIRAGILAGETQYF.

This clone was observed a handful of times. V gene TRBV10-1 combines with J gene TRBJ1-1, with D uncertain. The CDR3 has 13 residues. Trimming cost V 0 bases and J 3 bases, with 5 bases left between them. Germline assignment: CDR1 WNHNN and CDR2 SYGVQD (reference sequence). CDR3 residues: CASSESWYTEAFF. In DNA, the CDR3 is TGCGCCAGCAGTGAGTCGTGGTACACTGAAGCTTTCTTT.

In DNA, the CDR3 is TGCGCCAGCAGCTCGGCGATACTTGGGGTAGGGACAGGGTTCGGCTACACCTTC. The encoded protein is CASSSAILGVGTGFGYTF. The rearrangement links TRBV5-1 to TRBJ1-2; the match to TRBD1 covers 9 bases. CDR1 SGHRS and CDR2 YFSETQ come from the germline V gene. V was clipped by 3 bases and J by 8 bases; unmatched bases: 20. CDR3 length: 18 residues.

As DNA, the CDR3 is TGTGCCAGCAGTCTTACGTCGGGACAGGGTGGGAACACCATATATTTT. Residues: CASSLTSGQGGNTIYF. The rearrangement joins TRBV28 to TRBJ1-3; 9 bases are a match to TRBD1. CDR3 length: 16 residues. Losses at the gene ends were 5 bases for V and 7 bases for J; bases not matched to a gene: 12. CDR1 and CDR2 from the germline V gene are MDHEN and SYDVKM. The full variable domain, completed using reference TRBV28 and TRBJ1-3, is DVKVTQSSRYLVKRTGEKVFLECVQDMDHENMFWYRQDPGLGLRLIYFSYDVKMKEKGDIPEGYSVSREKKERFSLILESASTNQTSMYLCASSLTSGQGGNTIYFGEGSWLTVV.

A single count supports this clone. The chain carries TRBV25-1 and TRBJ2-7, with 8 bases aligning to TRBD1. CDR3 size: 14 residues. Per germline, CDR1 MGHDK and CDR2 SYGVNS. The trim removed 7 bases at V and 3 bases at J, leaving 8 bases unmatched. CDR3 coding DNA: TGTGCCAGCAAAGGCGACAGGGGTGACTACGAGCAGTACTTC. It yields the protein CASKGDRGDYEQYF.

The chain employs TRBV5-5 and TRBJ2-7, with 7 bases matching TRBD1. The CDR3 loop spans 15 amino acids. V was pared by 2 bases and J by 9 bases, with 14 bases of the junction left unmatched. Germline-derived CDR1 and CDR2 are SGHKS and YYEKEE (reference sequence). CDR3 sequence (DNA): TGTGCCAGCAGCTTAAGACAGGGTCAAAGTCTGGGGCAGTACTTC. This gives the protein CASSLRQGQSLGQYF.

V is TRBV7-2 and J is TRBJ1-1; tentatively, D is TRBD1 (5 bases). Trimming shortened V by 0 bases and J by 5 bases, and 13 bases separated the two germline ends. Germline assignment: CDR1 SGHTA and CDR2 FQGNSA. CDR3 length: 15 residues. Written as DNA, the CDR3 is TGTGCCAGCAGCTTAGCTCGGCAGGGACGAACTGAAGCTTTCTTT. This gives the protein CASSLARQGRTEAFF.

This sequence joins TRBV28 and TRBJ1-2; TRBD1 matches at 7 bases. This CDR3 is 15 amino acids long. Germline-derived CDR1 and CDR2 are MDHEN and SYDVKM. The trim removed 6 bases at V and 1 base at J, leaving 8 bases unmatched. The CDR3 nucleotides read TGTGCCAGCAGCCCAACAGGGGCGAATAACTATGGCTACACCTTC. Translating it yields CASSPTGANNYGYTF.

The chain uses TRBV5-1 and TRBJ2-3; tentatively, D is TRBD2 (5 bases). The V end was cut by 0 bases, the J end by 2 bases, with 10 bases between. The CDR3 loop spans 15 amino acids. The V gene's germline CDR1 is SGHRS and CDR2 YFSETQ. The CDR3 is CASSLAGLVTDTQYF. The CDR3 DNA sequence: TGCGCCAGCAGCTTGGCCGGACTCGTCACAGATACGCAGTATTTT.

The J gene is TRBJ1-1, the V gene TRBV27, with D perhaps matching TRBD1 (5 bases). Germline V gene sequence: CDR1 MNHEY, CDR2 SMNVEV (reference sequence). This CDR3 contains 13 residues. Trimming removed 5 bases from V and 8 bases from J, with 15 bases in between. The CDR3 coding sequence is TGTGCCAGCAGTACCCCCTTTCGGGGCGAAGCTTTCTTT. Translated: CASSTPFRGEAFF.

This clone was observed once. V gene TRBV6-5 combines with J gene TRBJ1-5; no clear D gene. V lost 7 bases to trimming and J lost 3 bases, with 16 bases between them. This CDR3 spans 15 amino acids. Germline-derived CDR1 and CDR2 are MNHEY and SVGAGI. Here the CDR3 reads CASIDKDWDNQPQHF. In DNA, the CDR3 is TGTGCCAGCATCGATAAGGATTGGGACAATCAGCCCCAGCATTTT.

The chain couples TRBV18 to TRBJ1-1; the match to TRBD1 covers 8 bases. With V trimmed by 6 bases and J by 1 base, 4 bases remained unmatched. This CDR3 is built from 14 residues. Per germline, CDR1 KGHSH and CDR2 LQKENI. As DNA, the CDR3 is TGTGCCAGCTCGCTCGGACAGGGGAACACTGAAGCTTTCTTT. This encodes CASSLGQGNTEAFF.

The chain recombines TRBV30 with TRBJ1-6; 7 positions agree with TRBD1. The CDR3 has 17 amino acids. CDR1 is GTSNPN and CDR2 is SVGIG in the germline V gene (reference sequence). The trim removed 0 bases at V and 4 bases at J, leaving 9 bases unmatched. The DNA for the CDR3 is TGTGCCTGGAGTGTACACAGGGGCACTAGGTATAATTCACCCCTCCACTTT. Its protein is CAWSVHRGTRYNSPLHF.